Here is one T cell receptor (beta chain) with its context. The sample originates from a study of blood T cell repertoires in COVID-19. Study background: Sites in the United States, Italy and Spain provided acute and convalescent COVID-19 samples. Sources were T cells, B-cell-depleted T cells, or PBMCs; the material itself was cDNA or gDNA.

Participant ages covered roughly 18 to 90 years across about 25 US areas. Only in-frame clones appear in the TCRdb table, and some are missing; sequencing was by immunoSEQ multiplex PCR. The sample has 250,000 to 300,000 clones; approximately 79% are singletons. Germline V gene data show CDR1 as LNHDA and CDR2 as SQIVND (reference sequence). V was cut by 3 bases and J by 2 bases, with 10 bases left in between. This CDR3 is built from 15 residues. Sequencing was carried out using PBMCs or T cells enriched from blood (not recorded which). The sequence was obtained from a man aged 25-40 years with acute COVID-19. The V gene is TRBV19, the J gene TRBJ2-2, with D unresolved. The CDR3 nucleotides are TGTGCCAGTAGTATTCGTGGAGTAAACACCGGGGAGCTGTTTTTT. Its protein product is CASSIRGVNTGELFF.